This TCR beta chain was sequenced in a study of beta chain features in type 1 diabetes. The study's findings and limits: cDNA-based reads could over-represent cells with high TCR expression. PCR might favor shorter templates, equally in patients and controls. Among patients with Type 1 diabetes, TCRB CDR3s were moderately but significantly shorter in every one of the four CD4+ subsets.

The whole isolated RNA underwent reverse transcription, so sequencing captured expressed TCRB transcripts. Only in-frame clones appear in the TCRdb table, and some are missing; sequencing was by immunoSEQ multiplex PCR. The sample consists of under 300,000 clones, roughly 16% of them appearing once. This clone has a handful of counts. Its antigen remains unknown. The TCR sequence derives from a man aged 30 to 39 with type 1 diabetes. The sequenced sample consisted of naive CD4+ T cells from blood.

The CDR3 DNA reads TGTGCCAGCAGCGTCAAACTAGCGACAGAGACCCAGTACTTC. It translates to CASSVKLATETQYF. The gene calls are TRBV5-4 and TRBJ2-5; the match to TRBD2 covers 7 bases. Losses at the gene ends were 4 bases for V and 4 bases for J; bases not matched to a gene: 7. The CDR3 has 14 amino acids. Germline-derived CDR1 and CDR2 are SGHNT and YYREEE (reference sequence).